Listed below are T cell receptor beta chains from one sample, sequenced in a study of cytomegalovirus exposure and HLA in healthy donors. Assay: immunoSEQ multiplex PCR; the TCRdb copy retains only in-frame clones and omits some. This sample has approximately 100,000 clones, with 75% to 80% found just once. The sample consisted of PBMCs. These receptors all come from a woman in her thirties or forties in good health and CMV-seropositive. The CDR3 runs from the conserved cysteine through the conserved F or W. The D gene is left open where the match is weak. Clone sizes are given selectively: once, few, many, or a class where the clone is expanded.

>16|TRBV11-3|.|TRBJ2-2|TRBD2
TGTGCCAGCAGTCGCGGACTAGCGGGGGACACCGGGGAGCTGTTTTTT
CASSRGLAGDTGELFF
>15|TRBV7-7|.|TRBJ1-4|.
TGTGCTAGCAGCCGATCACAGGACGGTGGTGAAAAACTGTTTTTT
CASSRSQDGGEKLFF
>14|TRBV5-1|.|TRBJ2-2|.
TGCGCCAGCAGACCGGAGACCAACACCGGGGAGCTGTTTTTT
CASRPETNTGELFF
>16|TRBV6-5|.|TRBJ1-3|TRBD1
TGTGCCAGCAGTTATGGGGACAGGGGGTTTGGAAACACCATATATTTT
CASSYGDRGFGNTIYF
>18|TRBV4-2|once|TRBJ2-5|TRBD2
TGTGCCAGCAGCCCAGATGGTGGCGGGGGGACTCTTCAAGAGACCCAGTACTTC
CASSPDGGGGTLQETQYF
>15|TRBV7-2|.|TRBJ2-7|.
TGTGCCAGCAGCCCCGCGCCGGGGGGCGGATGGGAGCAGTACTTC
CASSPAPGGGWEQYF
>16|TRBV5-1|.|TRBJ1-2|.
TGCGCCAGCAGCTTGGGTGTGTCAGGAACCAACTATGGCTACACCTTC
CASSLGVSGTNYGYTF
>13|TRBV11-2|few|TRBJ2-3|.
TGTGCCAGCAGCCGGCGGAGCACAGATACGCAGTATTTT
CASSRRSTDTQYF
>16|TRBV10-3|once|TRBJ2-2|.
TGTGCCATCAAAAACTATTTCGGCGTAGTCACCGGGGAGCTGTTTTTT
CAIKNYFGVVTGELFF
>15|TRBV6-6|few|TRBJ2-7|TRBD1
TGTGCCAGCAGACCCACCGGGACAGGCGATTACGAGCAGTACTTC
CASRPTGTGDYEQYF
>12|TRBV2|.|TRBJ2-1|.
TGTGCCAGCACCCGACTAGAAAATGAGCAGTTCTTC
CASTRLENEQFF
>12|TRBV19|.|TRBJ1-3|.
TGTGCCACAAGCCTCTCTGGAAACACCATATATTTT
CATSLSGNTIYF
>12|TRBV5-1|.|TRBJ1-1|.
TGCGCCAGCAGCTTTCAGGGGACTGAAGCTTTCTTT
CASSFQGTEAFF
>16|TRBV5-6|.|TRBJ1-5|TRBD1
TGTGCCAGCAGCATAAGACAGGGAGTGAGCAATCAGCCCCAGCATTTT
CASSIRQGVSNQPQHF
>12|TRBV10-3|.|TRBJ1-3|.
TGTGCCGCGACAGCTCTGGGAAACACCATATATTTT
CAATALGNTIYF
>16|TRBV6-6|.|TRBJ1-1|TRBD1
TGTGCCAGCAGTCCTGGGACAGGTGTTGTGGGGACTGAAGCTTTCTTT
CASSPGTGVVGTEAFF
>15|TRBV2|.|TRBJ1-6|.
TGTGCCAGCAGTAACGAGCAGGGAGGGGGTTCACCCCTCCACTTT
CASSNEQGGGSPLHF
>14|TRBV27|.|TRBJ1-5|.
TGTGCCAGCAGTTTAAGAGATAGCAATCAGCCCCAGCATTTT
CASSLRDSNQPQHF
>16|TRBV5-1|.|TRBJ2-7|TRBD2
TGCGCCAGCATGGAGACCGGGACTACCTCCTTATACGAGCAGTACTTC
CASMETGTTSLYEQYF
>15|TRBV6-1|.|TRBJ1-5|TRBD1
TGTGCCAGCAGTGTTGGACAGGGTAGCAATCAGCCCCAGCATTTT
CASSVGQGSNQPQHF
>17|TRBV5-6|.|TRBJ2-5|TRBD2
TGTGCCAGCAGCTTGGGGCCTAGCGGGGGAAGACAAGAGACCCAGTACTTC
CASSLGPSGGRQETQYF
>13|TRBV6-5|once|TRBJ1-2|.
TGTGCCAGCAGCCGGGACATGAACTATGGCTACACCTTC
CASSRDMNYGYTF
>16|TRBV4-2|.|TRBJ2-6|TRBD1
TGTGCCAGCAGCCAGCGACAGGGCCCTGGGGCCAACGTCCTGACTTTC
CASSQRQGPGANVLTF
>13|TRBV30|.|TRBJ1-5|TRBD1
TGTGCCTGGGGGACAGGGCGACGTCAGCCCCAGCATTTT
CAWGTGRRQPQHF
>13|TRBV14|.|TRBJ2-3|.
TGTGCCAGCAGCCCATCGGAGGCAGATACGCAGTATTTT
CASSPSEADTQYF
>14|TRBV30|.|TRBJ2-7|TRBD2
TGTGCCTGGAGGGGGGTAGCGGGGGGGAACGAGCAGTACTTC
CAWRGVAGGNEQYF
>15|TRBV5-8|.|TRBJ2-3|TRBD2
TGTGCCAGCAGCCAGGGCTGGGAGGGAAGGGCTACGCAGTATTTT
CASSQGWEGRATQYF
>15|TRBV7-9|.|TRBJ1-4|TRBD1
TGTGCCAGCAGCTTAGGGGACAGGGCTAATGAAAAACTGTTTTTT
CASSLGDRANEKLFF
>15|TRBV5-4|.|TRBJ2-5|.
TGTGCCAGCAGCTTCCTTGGTCAGATACAAGAGACCCAGTACTTC
CASSFLGQIQETQYF
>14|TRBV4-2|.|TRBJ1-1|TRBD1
TGTGCCAGCAGCCCGACAGGGGTGATGACTGAAGCTTTCTTT
CASSPTGVMTEAFF
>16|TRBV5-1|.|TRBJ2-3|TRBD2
TGCGCCAGCAGCTTGCAACTAGCGGGGGGGTCAGATACGCAGTATTTT
CASSLQLAGGSDTQYF